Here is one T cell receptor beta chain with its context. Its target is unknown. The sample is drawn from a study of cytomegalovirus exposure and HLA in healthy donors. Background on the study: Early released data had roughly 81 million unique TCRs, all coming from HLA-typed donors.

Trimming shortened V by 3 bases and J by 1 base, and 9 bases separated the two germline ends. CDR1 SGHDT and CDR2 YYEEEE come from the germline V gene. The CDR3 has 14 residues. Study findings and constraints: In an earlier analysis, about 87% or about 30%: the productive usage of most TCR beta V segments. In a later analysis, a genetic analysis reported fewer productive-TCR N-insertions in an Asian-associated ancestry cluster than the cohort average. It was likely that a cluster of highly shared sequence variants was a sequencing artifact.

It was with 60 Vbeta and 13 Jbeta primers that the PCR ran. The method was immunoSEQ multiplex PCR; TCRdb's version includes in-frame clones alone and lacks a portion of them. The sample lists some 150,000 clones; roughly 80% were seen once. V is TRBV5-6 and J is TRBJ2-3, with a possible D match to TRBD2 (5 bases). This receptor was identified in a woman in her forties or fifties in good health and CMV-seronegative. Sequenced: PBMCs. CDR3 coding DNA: TGTGCCAGCAGCTCGGGGATTGGCACAGATACGCAGTATTTT. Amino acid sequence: CASSSGIGTDTQYF.